This T cell receptor (beta chain) derives from a study of Ad26.COV2.S vaccination and SARS-CoV-2 variants. This clone was picked up one time. Clones were sequenced by immunoSEQ multiplex PCR, and TCRdb holds only the in-frame ones, with some missing. The sample consists of over 400,000 clones, around 92% of them appearing once. Sample treatment: about 20 received Ad26.COV2.S at low or high dose, single or two shots; about 5 received placebo; per-sample allocation not given. Samples were taken on day 63 after the first vaccine or placebo injection. CDR3 length: 15 residues. Germline lookup yields CDR1 SGHRS and CDR2 YFSETQ. Trimming cost V 4 bases and J 0 bases, with 11 bases left between them.

This rearrangement joins TRBV5-1 to TRBJ2-1; maybe TRBD1 (6 bases). This clonotype was sampled from a person aged 18-65 years who received the Ad26.COV2.S COVID-19 vaccine or a placebo. Material: peripheral blood, obtained in a trial of Ad26.COV2.S vaccine versus placebo. CDR3: CASSVGHSSYNEQFF. The CDR3 region has the DNA TGCGCCAGCAGCGTGGGACATAGCTCCTACAATGAGCAGTTCTTC.